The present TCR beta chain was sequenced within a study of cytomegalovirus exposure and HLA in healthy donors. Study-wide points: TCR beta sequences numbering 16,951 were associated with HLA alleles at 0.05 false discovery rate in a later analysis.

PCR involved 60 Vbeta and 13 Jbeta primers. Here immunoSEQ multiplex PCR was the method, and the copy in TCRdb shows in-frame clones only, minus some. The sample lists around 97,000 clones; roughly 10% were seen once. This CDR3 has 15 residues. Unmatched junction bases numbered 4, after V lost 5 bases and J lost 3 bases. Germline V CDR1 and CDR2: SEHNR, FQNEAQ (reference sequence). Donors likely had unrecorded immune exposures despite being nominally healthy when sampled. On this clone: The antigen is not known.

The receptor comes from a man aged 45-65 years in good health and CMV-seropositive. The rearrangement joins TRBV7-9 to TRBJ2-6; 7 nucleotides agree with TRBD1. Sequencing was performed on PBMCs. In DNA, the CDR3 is TGTGCCAGCAGCCGACAGGGCTTTGGGGCCAACGTCCTGACTTTC. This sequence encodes CASSRQGFGANVLTF.